What follows are 25 T cell receptor beta chains derived from one specimen sequenced in a study of T cells in women clearing cervical HPV infection. Only in-frame clones appear in the TCRdb table, and some are missing; sequencing was by immunoSEQ multiplex PCR. This listing includes roughly 8,300 clones. Material for sequencing was blood buffy coat. The receptors here all came from a woman between 18 and 70 years old with a cervical HPV16 infection that either progressed to CIN3+ or cleared (not recorded which).

For this clone: The read terminates 3 residues ahead of where the CDR3 ends, so the germline J gene completes it. The same CDR3 is also encoded by other DNA sequences in this sample. The chain uses TRBV13 and TRBJ2-5, with TRBD2 as a possible D gene (6 bases). V was cut by 4 bases and J by 5 bases, with 17 bases left in between. This CDR3 region has 15 residues. Per germline, CDR1 PRHDT and CDR2 FYEKMQ (reference sequence). The CDR3 region is CASSYSGGVRETQYF. The sequenced part of the CDR3 DNA is TGTGCCAGCAGCTACTCCGGGGGTGTGCGGGAGACC.

In the case of this clone: The read ends 3 residues shy of where the CDR3 ends; the end is completed using the germline J gene. The chain is built from TRBV6-2 or TRBV6-3 and TRBJ2-3; the match to TRBD2 covers 10 bases. Germline V gene data show CDR1 as MNHEY and CDR2 as SVGEGT. With V trimmed by 6 bases and J by 6 bases, 12 bases remained unmatched. The CDR3 covers 16 residues. The sequenced CDR3 bases are TGTGCCAGCAGCCCGACTAGCGGGTATGGGGTGGATACG. Protein sequence: CASSPTSGYGVDT. The full CDR3 sequence reads CASSPTSGYGVDTQYF.

For this clone: The sequenced fragment ends 3 residues before the CDR3 boundary, so the rest is inferred from the germline J gene. V and J are TRBV6-2 or TRBV6-3 and TRBJ1-2; D is possibly TRBD1 (6 bases). The CDR3 covers 14 residues. Germline CDR1 reads MNHEY; CDR2 reads SVGEGT. The ends were cut back, 2 bases at V and 3 bases at J, with 10 bases in the middle. Partial CDR3 DNA: TGTGCCAGCAGTTACGGACAGATCGACTATGGC. This codes for CASSYGQIDYG. The complete CDR3 reads CASSYGQIDYGYTF.

Comments on this clone: A junction end diverges from the germline sequence, so it may reflect a read error. The DNA ends 3 residues before the CDR3 does, and the rest of the CDR3 is filled in from the germline J gene. This sequence joins TRBV7-7 and TRBJ1-2, with D hard to call. The CDR3 is 15 residues long. Per the germline V gene, CDR1 is SSHAT and CDR2 is FNYEAQ (reference sequence). CDR3 sequence reads: CASSEGHGSYNDYTF. The DNA read from the CDR3 is TGTGCTAGCAGCGAGGGCCACGGCTCCTACAATGAC.

As for this clone: The CDR3 is cut off 3 residues early in the read; its end comes from the germline J gene. The V call is TRBV7-2, the J call TRBJ2-3, with TRBD2 identical over 10 bases. CDR1 is SGHTA and CDR2 is FQGNSA in the germline V gene. This CDR3 comprises 15 residues. The chain's CDR3 is CASPLQRGGQETQYF. CDR3 DNA, as far as it was read: TGTGCCAGCCCCCTCCAGCGGGGGGGCCAAGAGACG.

This clone counts as medium-sized (0.01 to 0.1%) by frequency. The read falls 3 residues short of the CDR3 end, and the missing part is taken from the germline J gene. The chain has TRBV7-9 and TRBJ2-1, with D perhaps matching TRBD1 (5 bases). V was trimmed by 3 bases and J by 9 bases, leaving 12 bases between them. The CDR3 has 13 residues. Per the germline V gene, CDR1 is SEHNR and CDR2 is FQNEAQ (reference sequence). The CDR3 DNA, read in part, is TGTGCCAGCAGCTTGGTAGGGGCAGTTGAG. Encoded protein: CASSLVGAVE. The entire CDR3 is CASSLVGAVEQFF.

As regards this clone: Read sequence stops 3 residues before the CDR3 end, and the germline J gene provides the missing end. J is TRBJ2-2 and V is TRBV13, with 8 bases fitting TRBD1. Germline loops: CDR1 PRHDT, CDR2 FYEKMQ (reference sequence). J lost 5 bases, V lost 5 bases, and 7 bases had no gene match. CDR3 length: 15 amino acids. The CDR3 region is CASSPLGQGTGELFF. Partial CDR3 DNA: TGTGCCAGCAGCCCACTTGGACAGGGTACCGGGGAG.

Partial CDR3 DNA: TGTGCCAGCAGCTTATCCGTCCCTGAA. Protein product: CASSLSVPE. The CDR3 as a whole reads CASSLSVPEAFF. J is TRBJ1-1 and V is TRBV11-2, with D uncertain. The read ends 3 residues shy of where the CDR3 ends; the end is completed using the germline J gene. This CDR3 region has 12 residues. The ends were cut back, 2 bases at V and 6 bases at J, with 7 bases in the middle. The germline V gene has CDR1 SGHAT and CDR2 FQNNGV.

Concerning this clone: With the read ending 3 residues before the CDR3 end, the germline J gene is used to fill in that end. The chain recombines TRBV12-3 or TRBV12-4 with TRBJ2-5, with TRBD1 matching 7 bases. This CDR3 is built from 14 residues. The V gene end was trimmed by 11 bases and the J gene end by 5 bases; junction bases not matched to a gene: 14. The CDR3 sequence: CASQRQGIAETQYF. CDR3 DNA (partial): TGTGCCTCCCAGAGACAGGGAATCGCGGAGACC.

A remark on this clone: The CDR3 extends 3 residues past the end of the read, so its final part is completed from the germline J gene. The rearrangement uses TRBV20-1 and TRBJ2-3, with 8 bases matching TRBD2. Losses at the gene ends were 0 bases for V and 4 bases for J; bases not matched to a gene: 9. This CDR3 contains 16 residues. Germline CDR1 DFQATT, CDR2 SNEGSKA (reference sequence). The CDR3 protein is CSARDLRSGGPDTQYF. The part of the CDR3 DNA that was read is TGCAGTGCTAGAGATTTACGGAGCGGGGGTCCAGATACG.

For this clone: Read data end 3 residues before the CDR3 end; the end is taken from the germline J gene. The chain is built from TRBV19 and TRBJ2-2; 8 bases line up with TRBD2. Germline CDR1 is LNHDA and CDR2 is SQIVND (reference sequence). V trimming: 4 bases; J trimming: 1 base; junction bases outside the gene matches: 5. The CDR3 runs 16 residues. The DNA read from the CDR3 is TGTGCCAGTAGTAGTTGGCGGGGGGTGAACACCGGGGAG. This encodes CASSSWRGVNTGE. The entire CDR3 protein is CASSSWRGVNTGELFF.

About this clone: The DNA ends 3 residues before the CDR3 does, and the rest of the CDR3 is filled in from the germline J gene. This chain joins TRBV19 and TRBJ2-4; a possible D gene is TRBD2 (5 bases). CDR1 and CDR2 (germline): LNHDA, SQIVND (reference sequence). The CDR3 length is 13 residues. The sequenced CDR3 bases are TGTGCCAGTAAGGTACTCTGGTCAGGAGGT. It specifies CASKVLWSGG. In full, the CDR3 reads CASKVLWSGGQYF.

The CDR3 DNA, read in part, is TGTGCCAGCTCAGGGCCTGTGGGTCCTGGGGCCAACGTG. Its translation is CASSGPVGPGANV. The entire CDR3 is CASSGPVGPGANVLFF. J is TRBJ2-2 and V is TRBV18; the D gene is possibly TRBD1 (5 bases). The read gets to within 3 residues of the CDR3 end, and the germline J gene fills in the rest. The CDR3 consists of 16 residues. Germline CDR1 and CDR2: KGHSH and LQKENI.

About this clone: The sequenced fragment ends 3 residues before the CDR3 boundary, so the rest is inferred from the germline J gene. This chain links TRBV29-1 with TRBJ1-2; unclear D gene. V was trimmed by 3 bases and J by 7 bases, leaving 12 bases between them. CDR1 SQVTM and CDR2 ANQGSEA come from the germline V gene. The CDR3 loop spans 12 amino acids. The sequenced part of the CDR3 DNA is TGCAGCGTTGACCCGGGGTTTGGTGGC. It translates to CSVDPGFGG. The complete CDR3 sequence is CSVDPGFGGYTF.

This clone counts as medium-sized by frequency. The read comes to an end 3 residues before the CDR3 does, leaving the germline J gene to fill in the end. The chain employs TRBV6-1 and TRBJ2-5; 7 nucleotides agree with TRBD1. The CDR3 length is 15 residues. Germline assignment: CDR1 MNHNS and CDR2 SASEGT. The V and J ends lost 2 bases and 4 bases, in that order; junction bases with no gene match: 7. The CDR3 loop reads CASSEYGTDVETQYF. The sequenced CDR3 bases are TGTGCCAGCAGTGAATATGGGACAGATGTAGAGACC.

The CDR3 bases that were read are TGTGCCAGCTCACCTCAGGGGAGGGGCAATCAGCCC. Residues: CASSPQGRGNQP. In full, the CDR3 reads CASSPQGRGNQPQHF. The rearrangement links TRBV18 to TRBJ1-5, with D possibly TRBD1 on 6 matching bases. The CDR3 extends 3 residues past the end of the read, so its final part is completed from the germline J gene. CDR1 KGHSH and CDR2 LQKENI come from the germline V gene. The CDR3 has 15 residues. V was trimmed by 3 bases and J by 2 bases, leaving 11 bases between them.

Turning to this clone: A junction boundary mismatches the germline segment, possibly from a read error. The DNA ends 3 residues before the CDR3 does, and the rest of the CDR3 is filled in from the germline J gene. Other nucleotide sequences in the sample specify the same CDR3. J is TRBJ1-3 and V is TRBV7-7, with 7 bases fitting TRBD1. This CDR3 is 13 amino acids long. Germline V lookup: CDR1 SSHAT, CDR2 FNYEAQ (reference sequence). CDR3 bases read: TGTGCTAGCAGCCGAGACAGGGAGGACACA. Protein sequence: CASSRDREDT. The complete CDR3 protein is CASSRDREDTIYF.

Details on this clone: The DNA ends 3 residues before the CDR3 does, and the rest of the CDR3 is filled in from the germline J gene. The J gene is TRBJ1-6, the V gene TRBV6-2 or TRBV6-3; 7 bases match TRBD1. The CDR3 spans 15 residues. Germline CDR1 is MNHEY and CDR2 is SVGEGT. V gave up 6 bases and J gave up 10 bases; unmatched junction bases: 12. Partial CDR3 DNA: TGTGCCAGCAGGAAGAACCGGGACAGACAATCACCC. The encoded protein is CASRKNRDRQSP. The entire CDR3 protein is CASRKNRDRQSPLHF.

Turning to this clone: Sequencing ends 3 residues short of the CDR3 end; the germline J gene provides the rest. The chain is built from TRBV19 and TRBJ1-5; D not resolved. Trimming took off 9 bases at V and 0 bases at J, with 9 bases between the two ends. The CDR3 contains 13 residues. Germline loops: CDR1 LNHDA, CDR2 SQIVND (reference sequence). The DNA read from the CDR3 is TGTGCCAGCAGTGACACTAGCAATCAGCCC. It yields the protein CASSDTSNQP. The CDR3 in its entirety is CASSDTSNQPQHF.

Worth noting for this clone: The junction departs from the called germline gene at one end, perhaps through a read error. The CDR3 goes on 3 residues after the read ends, and that part is filled in from the germline J gene. This chain connects TRBV4-2 to TRBJ2-5; 14 bases map to TRBD2. Per the germline V gene, CDR1 is LGHNA and CDR2 is YNFKEQ. This CDR3 is 16 amino acids long. The CDR3 spells CASSQGTSGGQETQYF. The DNA read from the CDR3 is TGCGCCAGCAGCCAAGGGACTAGCGGGGGTCAAGAGACC.

On this clone itself: The CDR3 end lies 3 residues beyond the end of the read and is filled in from the germline J gene. V gene TRBV18 combines with J gene TRBJ1-3, with a possible D match to TRBD1 (6 bases). Germline lookup yields CDR1 KGHSH and CDR2 LQKENI. Trimming removed 5 bases at V and 0 bases at J, with 11 bases between. CDR3 length equals 15 residues. CDR3 region: CASSSTGSSGNTIYF. Incomplete CDR3 DNA: TGTGCCAGCTCATCGACAGGCTCCTCTGGAAACACC.

The CDR3 here is CSASELGQVFDQYF. Incomplete CDR3 DNA: TGCAGTGCTTCCGAACTGGGACAGGTCTTCGAT. This rearrangement joins TRBV20-1 to TRBJ2-4; 8 nucleotides agree with TRBD1. The observed sequence ends 3 residues before the CDR3 terminus, with the missing tail filled in from the germline J gene. There are 14 residues in the CDR3. Germline V gene data show CDR1 as DFQATT and CDR2 as SNEGSKA (reference sequence).

In terms of frequency, this clone is medium-sized. Read data end 3 residues before the CDR3 end; the end is taken from the germline J gene. The chain carries TRBV20-1 and TRBJ2-3; D remains unclear. From germline, CDR1 is DFQATT and CDR2 SNEGSKA (reference sequence). Trimming cost V 2 bases and J 2 bases, with 8 bases left between them. The CDR3 extends over 13 amino acids. The covered CDR3 bases are TGCAGTGCTAGATCGTATAACACAGATACG. Its protein is CSARSYNTDT. In full, the CDR3 is CSARSYNTDTQYF.

Regarding this clone: The CDR3 extends 3 residues past the end of the read, so its final part is completed from the germline J gene. The rearrangement uses TRBV5-1 and TRBJ2-7; 8 bases line up with TRBD1. With 4 bases clipped from V and 6 bases from J, the junction kept 6 bases outside the gene matches. The V gene's germline CDR1 is SGHRS and CDR2 YFSETQ. The CDR3 runs 13 residues. The CDR3 DNA, read in part, is TGCGCCAGCAGCGTGGACAGGGTTGGCGAG. The encoded protein is CASSVDRVGE. The whole CDR3 reads CASSVDRVGEQYF.

On this clone: The CDR3 end falls 3 residues outside the read, so it is completed with the germline J gene. V and J are TRBV10-3 and TRBJ1-5, with TRBD1 matching 9 bases. The germline gives CDR1 ENHRY, CDR2 SYGVKD. With 3 bases clipped from V and 0 bases from J, the junction kept 6 bases outside the gene matches. This CDR3 is 17 amino acids long. The CDR3 sequence: CAISERQGGLSNQPQHF. The sequenced CDR3 bases are TGTGCCATCAGTGAACGACAGGGGGGGCTTAGCAATCAGCCC.